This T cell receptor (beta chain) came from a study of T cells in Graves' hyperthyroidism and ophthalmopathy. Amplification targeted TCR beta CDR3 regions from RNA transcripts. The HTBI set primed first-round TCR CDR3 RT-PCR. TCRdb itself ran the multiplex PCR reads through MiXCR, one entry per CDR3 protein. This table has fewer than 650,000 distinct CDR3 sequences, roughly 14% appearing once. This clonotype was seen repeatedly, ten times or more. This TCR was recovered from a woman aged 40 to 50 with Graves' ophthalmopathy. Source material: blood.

CDR3 in amino acids: CASSLVRGARTEAFF. The CDR3, as DNA: TGTGCCAGCAGCTTAGTCCGGGGGGCGCGCACTGAAGCTTTCTTT. The chain joins TRBV11-2 to TRBJ1-1; D might be TRBD1 (6 bases). Germline CDR1 and CDR2: SGHAT and FQNNGV. V dropped 1 base and J dropped 4 bases, with 13 bases sitting between them. The CDR3 runs 15 residues.